The 13 T cell receptor beta chains below come from one sample, sequenced in a study of blood T cell repertoires in COVID-19. The table came from immunoSEQ multiplex PCR; TCRdb's copy has only in-frame clones and leaves some out. The sample lists some 490,000 clones, approximately 85% occurring once. Sequencing was performed on peripheral blood. These receptors came from a human donor in a cohort sampled during active COVID-19.

The chain carries TRBV15 and TRBJ2-7, with a possible D match to TRBD2 (5 bases). Germline V lookup: CDR1 LNHNV, CDR2 YYDKDF (reference sequence). The CDR3 extends over 13 amino acids. Deletions cut 4 bases from V and 7 bases from J, with 14 bases between. CDR3 nucleotide sequence: TGTGCCACCAGCATAGGACGCGCGGGTGAGCAGTACTTC. Its protein product is CATSIGRAGEQYF.

The chain employs TRBV4-2 and TRBJ2-1; TRBD2 matches at 10 bases. The CDR3 totals 18 residues. With 6 bases clipped from V and 0 bases from J, the junction kept 11 bases outside the gene matches. CDR1 is LGHNA, CDR2 YNFKEQ, per germline. The CDR3: CASRSSGRGEYSYNEQFF. The DNA for the CDR3 is TGTGCCAGCAGATCTAGCGGGAGAGGGGAATACTCCTACAATGAGCAGTTCTTC.

This clone was detected only once. The chain joins TRBV15 to TRBJ2-1, with D possibly matching TRBD1 (5 bases). In germline, CDR1 is LNHNV, CDR2 YYDKDF (reference sequence). The V and J ends lost 0 bases and 3 bases respectively, with 9 bases between them. The CDR3 sequence is 15 residues long. This CDR3 reads CATSRDGQLYNEQFF. Here the CDR3 DNA reads TGTGCCACCAGCAGAGATGGACAACTCTACAATGAGCAGTTCTTC.

The chain uses TRBV10-3 and TRBJ2-5; the match to TRBD1 covers 9 bases. Germline CDR1 is ENHRY and CDR2 is SYGVKD. V shed 5 bases, J shed 4 bases, and the junction held 5 bases outside the gene matches. The CDR3 length is 14 residues. Written as DNA, the CDR3 is TGTGCCATCAGTCAGACGACAGGGGGAGAGACCCAGTACTTC. Amino acids: CAISQTTGGETQYF.

V usage is TRBV3-1 (or the pseudogene TRBV3-2) and J usage is TRBJ2-7, with D tentatively TRBD2 (6 bases). The CDR3 has 15 amino acids. CDR1 is LGHDT and CDR2 is YNNKEL in the germline V gene (reference sequence). V was pared by 2 bases and J by 2 bases, with 13 bases between. CDR3 in amino acids: CASSQKRVIAYEQYF. CDR3 bases: TGTGCCAGCAGCCAAAAGCGGGTCATCGCCTACGAGCAGTACTTC.

The V and J genes are TRBV19 and TRBJ1-2; 9 bases align to TRBD1. The CDR3 covers 14 residues. Germline CDR1 is LNHDA and CDR2 is SQIVND (reference sequence). V lost 4 bases to trimming and J lost 3 bases; unmatched junction nucleotides: 3. The CDR3 DNA reads as TGTGCCAGTAGTACTAGGACAGGGGACTATGGCTACACCTTC. Encoded protein: CASSTRTGDYGYTF.

V usage is TRBV19 and J usage is TRBJ2-7, with D possibly matching TRBD1 (5 bases). In germline, CDR1 is LNHDA, CDR2 SQIVND (reference sequence). CDR3 length equals 14 residues. Trimming pared 5 bases from V and 4 bases from J, leaving 15 bases between. This CDR3 is CASSLGVTVYEQYF. CDR3 sequence (DNA): TGTGCCAGTAGTCTAGGGGTGACAGTATACGAGCAGTACTTC.

The chain combines TRBV14 with TRBJ2-5, with TRBD2 matching over 7 bases. V gave up 5 bases and J gave up 5 bases; unmatched junction bases: 11. This CDR3 region has 15 residues. Germline CDR1 SGHDN, CDR2 FVKESK. The CDR3 loop is CASSGFHGRAETQYF. The CDR3 DNA is TGTGCCAGCAGCGGCTTCCATGGGAGGGCGGAGACCCAGTACTTC.

The chain has TRBV4-3 and TRBJ2-5; weak D call: TRBD1 (5 bases). Germline assignment: CDR1 LGHNA and CDR2 YSLEER. The V gene lost 0 bases and the J gene lost 7 bases, with 9 bases spanning the gap. There are 13 residues in the CDR3. The CDR3 is CASSQDQRGTQYF. The CDR3 coding sequence is TGCGCCAGCAGCCAAGATCAAAGGGGGACCCAGTACTTC.

The J gene is TRBJ1-3, the V gene TRBV2; TRBD1 is a possible D gene (6 bases). Germline V CDR1 and CDR2: SNHLY, FYNNEI. The CDR3 length is 17 residues. V lost 5 bases and J lost 3, with 20 bases in between. CDR3 bases: TGTGCCAGCAGTCCCCCCGGGACATCTGATCGTGGAAACACCATATATTTT. This translates into CASSPPGTSDRGNTIYF.

This sequence joins TRBV28 and TRBJ2-5; 13 bases are a match to TRBD2. V shed 1 base, J shed 3 bases, and the junction held 2 bases outside the gene matches. The V gene's germline CDR1 is MDHEN and CDR2 SYDVKM. There are 16 residues in the CDR3. CDR3 region: CASSLFTSGREETQYF. Written as DNA, the CDR3 is TGTGCCAGCAGTTTATTCACTAGCGGGAGGGAAGAGACCCAGTACTTC.

CDR3 protein: CASSQEVGQGFSYTF. For the CDR3, the DNA is TGTGCCAGCAGCCAAGAAGTGGGACAGGGATTCAGCTACACCTTC. V usage is TRBV3-1 (or the pseudogene TRBV3-2) and J usage is TRBJ1-2; 9 positions match TRBD1. After removal of 0 bases from V and 9 bases from J, the junction contained 8 bases not matched to a gene. The length of the CDR3 is 15 residues. The V gene's germline CDR1 is LGHDT and CDR2 YNNKEL (reference sequence).

The chain has TRBV7-2 and TRBJ2-2, with 9 bases aligning to TRBD2. The V segment lost 6 bases and the J segment 3 bases; nucleotides outside the gene matches: 5. The germline V gene encodes CDR1 SGHTA and CDR2 FQGNSA. This CDR3 comprises 15 residues. The CDR3 reads CASRQASGDTGELFF. In DNA form, the CDR3 reads TGTGCCAGCAGGCAGGCTAGCGGGGACACCGGGGAGCTGTTTTTT.